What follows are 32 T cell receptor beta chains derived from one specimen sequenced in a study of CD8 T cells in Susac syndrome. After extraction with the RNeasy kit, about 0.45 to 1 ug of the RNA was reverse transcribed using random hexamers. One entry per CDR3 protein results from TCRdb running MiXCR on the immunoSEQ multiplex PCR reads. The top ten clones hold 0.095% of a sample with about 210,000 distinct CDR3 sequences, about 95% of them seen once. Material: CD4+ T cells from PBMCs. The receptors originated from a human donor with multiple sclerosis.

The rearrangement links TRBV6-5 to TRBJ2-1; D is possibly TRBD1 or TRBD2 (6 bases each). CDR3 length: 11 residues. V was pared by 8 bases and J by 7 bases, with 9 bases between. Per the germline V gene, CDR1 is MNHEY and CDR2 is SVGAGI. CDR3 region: CASGGQNEQFF. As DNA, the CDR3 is TGTGCCAGCGGGGGGCAAAATGAGCAGTTCTTC.

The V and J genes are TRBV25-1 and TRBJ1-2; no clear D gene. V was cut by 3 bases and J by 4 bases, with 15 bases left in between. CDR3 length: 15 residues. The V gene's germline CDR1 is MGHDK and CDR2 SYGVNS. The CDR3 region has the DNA TGTGCCAGCAGTGATGAGGGCAGCGGCGGCTATGGCTACACCTTC. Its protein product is CASSDEGSGGYGYTF.

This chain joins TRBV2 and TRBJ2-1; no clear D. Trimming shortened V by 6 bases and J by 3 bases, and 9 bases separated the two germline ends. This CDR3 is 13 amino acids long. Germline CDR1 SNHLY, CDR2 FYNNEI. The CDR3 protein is CASSGGYYNEQFF. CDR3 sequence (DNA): TGTGCCAGCAGCGGCGGCTACTACAATGAGCAGTTCTTC.

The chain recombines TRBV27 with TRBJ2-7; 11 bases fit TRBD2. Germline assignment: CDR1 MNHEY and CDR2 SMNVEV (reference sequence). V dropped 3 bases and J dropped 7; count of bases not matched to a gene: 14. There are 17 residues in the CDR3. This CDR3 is CASSFRPRVAGGKEQYF. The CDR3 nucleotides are TGTGCCAGCAGTTTCCGTCCCCGGGTAGCGGGAGGGAAGGAGCAGTACTTC.

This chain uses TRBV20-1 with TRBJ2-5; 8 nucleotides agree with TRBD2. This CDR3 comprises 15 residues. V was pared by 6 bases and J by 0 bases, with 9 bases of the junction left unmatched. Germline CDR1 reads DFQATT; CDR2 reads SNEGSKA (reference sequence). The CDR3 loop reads CSAPSGSHNQETQYF. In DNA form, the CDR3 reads TGCAGTGCACCGAGCGGGAGCCATAACCAAGAGACCCAGTACTTC.

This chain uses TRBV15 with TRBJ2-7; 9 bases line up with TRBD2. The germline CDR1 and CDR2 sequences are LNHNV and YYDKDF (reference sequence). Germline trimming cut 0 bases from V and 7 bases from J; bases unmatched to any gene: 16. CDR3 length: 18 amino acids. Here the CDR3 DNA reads TGTGCCACCAGCAGAGATAAGGGACCGGGACTAGCCTTCTTGGAGCAGTACTTC. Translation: CATSRDKGPGLAFLEQYF.

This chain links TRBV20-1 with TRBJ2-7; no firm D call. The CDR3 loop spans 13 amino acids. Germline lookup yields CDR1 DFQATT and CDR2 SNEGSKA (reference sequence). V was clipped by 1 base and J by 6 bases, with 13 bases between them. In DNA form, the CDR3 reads TGCAGTGCTAGAGTTCCCATTTCCGTCGAGCAGTACTTC. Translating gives CSARVPISVEQYF.

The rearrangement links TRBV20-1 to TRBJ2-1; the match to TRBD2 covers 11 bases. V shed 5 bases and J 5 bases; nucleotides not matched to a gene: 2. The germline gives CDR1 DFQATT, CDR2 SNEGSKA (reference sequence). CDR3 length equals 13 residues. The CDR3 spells CSARLAGNNEQFF. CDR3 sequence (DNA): TGCAGTGCTCGACTAGCGGGGAACAATGAGCAGTTCTTC.

The CDR3 DNA is TGTGCCAGCAGCCACGAAAATACGGGGAAAGGGCGCGAGCAGTACTTC. Translated: CASSHENTGKGREQYF. The chain carries TRBV7-9 and TRBJ2-7, with a weak D call TRBD2 (5 bases). The germline V gene encodes CDR1 SEHNR and CDR2 FQNEAQ (reference sequence). The CDR3 is 16 residues long. V lost 5 bases and J 6 bases, leaving 23 bases between the germline ends.

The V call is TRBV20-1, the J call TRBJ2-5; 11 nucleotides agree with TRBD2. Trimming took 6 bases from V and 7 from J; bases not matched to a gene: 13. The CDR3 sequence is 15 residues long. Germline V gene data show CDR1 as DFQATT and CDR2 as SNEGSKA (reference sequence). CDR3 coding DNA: TGCAGTGCACAAACTAGCGGGGGCCTTCGTGGGACCCAGTACTTC. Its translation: CSAQTSGGLRGTQYF.

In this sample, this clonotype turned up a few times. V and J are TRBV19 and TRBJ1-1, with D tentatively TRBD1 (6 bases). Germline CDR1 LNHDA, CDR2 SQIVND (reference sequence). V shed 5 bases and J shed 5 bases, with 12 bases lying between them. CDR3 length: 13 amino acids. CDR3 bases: TGTGCCAGTAGTCGCAGGGGTCGGACTGAAGCTTTCTTT. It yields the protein CASSRRGRTEAFF.

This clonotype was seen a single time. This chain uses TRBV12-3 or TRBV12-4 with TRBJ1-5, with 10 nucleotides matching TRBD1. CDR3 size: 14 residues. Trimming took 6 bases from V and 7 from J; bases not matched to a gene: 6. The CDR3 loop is CASRQTGGGQPQHF. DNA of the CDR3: TGTGCCAGCAGACAGACAGGGGGCGGGCAGCCCCAGCATTTT.

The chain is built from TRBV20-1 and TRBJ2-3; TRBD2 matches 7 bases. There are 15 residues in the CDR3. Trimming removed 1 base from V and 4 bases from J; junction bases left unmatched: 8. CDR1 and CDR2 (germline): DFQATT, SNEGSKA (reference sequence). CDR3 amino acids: CSARGLAVGADTQYF. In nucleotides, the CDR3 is TGCAGTGCTAGAGGACTAGCAGTAGGAGCAGATACGCAGTATTTT.

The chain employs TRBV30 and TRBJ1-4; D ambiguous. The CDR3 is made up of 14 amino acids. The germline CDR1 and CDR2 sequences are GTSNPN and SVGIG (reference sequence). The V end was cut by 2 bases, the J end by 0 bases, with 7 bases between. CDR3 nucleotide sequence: TGTGCCTGGAGTAGGCGGACAACTAATGAAAAACTGTTTTTT. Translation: CAWSRRTTNEKLFF.

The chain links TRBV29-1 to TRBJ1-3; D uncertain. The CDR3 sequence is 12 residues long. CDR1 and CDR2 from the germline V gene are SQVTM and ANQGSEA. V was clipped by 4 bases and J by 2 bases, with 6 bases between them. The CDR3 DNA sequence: TGCAGCGTTGTAACAGCTGGAAACACCATATATTTT. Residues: CSVVTAGNTIYF.

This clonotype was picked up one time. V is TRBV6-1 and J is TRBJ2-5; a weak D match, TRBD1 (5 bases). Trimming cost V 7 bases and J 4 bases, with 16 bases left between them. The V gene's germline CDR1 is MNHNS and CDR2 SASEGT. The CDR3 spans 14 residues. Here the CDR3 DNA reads TGTGCCAGCATTCAAGGGGCGGTTGGAGAGACCCAGTACTTC. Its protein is CASIQGAVGETQYF.

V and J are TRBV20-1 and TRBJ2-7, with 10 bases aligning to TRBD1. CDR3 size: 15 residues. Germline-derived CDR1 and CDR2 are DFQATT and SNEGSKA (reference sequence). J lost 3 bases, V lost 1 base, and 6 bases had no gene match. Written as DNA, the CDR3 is TGCAGTGCTAGAGTACCGGGACAGGGGATCTACGAGCAGTACTTC. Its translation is CSARVPGQGIYEQYF.

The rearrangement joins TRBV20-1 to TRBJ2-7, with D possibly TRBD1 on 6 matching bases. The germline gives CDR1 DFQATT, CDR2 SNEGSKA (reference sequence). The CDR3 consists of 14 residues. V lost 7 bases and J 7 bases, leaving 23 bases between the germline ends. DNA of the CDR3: TGCAGTGTCCGGGGCCAGGGACACCACCGAGAGCAGTACTTC. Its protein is CSVRGQGHHREQYF.

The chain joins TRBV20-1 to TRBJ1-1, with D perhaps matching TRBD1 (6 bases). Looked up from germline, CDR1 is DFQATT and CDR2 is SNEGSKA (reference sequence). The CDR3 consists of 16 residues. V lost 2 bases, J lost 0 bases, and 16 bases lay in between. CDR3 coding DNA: TGCAGTGCTAGACTCAAGCCAGGGGCCGTGAACACTGAAGCTTTCTTT. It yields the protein CSARLKPGAVNTEAFF.

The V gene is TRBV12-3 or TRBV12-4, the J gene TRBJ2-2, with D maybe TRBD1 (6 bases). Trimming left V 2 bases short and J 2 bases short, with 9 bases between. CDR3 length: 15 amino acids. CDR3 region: CASSLPDRNTGELFF. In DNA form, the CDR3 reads TGTGCCAGCAGTTTACCGGACAGAAACACCGGGGAGCTGTTTTTT.

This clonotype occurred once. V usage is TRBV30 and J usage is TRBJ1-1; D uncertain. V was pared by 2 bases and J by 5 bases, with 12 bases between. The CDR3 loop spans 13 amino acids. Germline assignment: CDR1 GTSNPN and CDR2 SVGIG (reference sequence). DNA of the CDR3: TGTGCCTGGAGTCCAACCGGGGAAACTGAAGCTTTCTTT. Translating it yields CAWSPTGETEAFF.

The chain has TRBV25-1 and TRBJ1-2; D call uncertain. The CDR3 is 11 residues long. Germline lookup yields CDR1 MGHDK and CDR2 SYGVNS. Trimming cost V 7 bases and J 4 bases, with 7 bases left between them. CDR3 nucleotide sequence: TGTGCCAGCATGAGTGCCTATGGCTACACCTTC. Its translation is CASMSAYGYTF.

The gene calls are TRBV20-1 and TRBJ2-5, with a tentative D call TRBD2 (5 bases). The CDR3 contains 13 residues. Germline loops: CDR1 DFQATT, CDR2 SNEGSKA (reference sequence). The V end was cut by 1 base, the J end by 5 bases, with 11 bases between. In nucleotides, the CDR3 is TGCAGTGCTAGAGTCACTAGTCGGGAGACCCAGTACTTC. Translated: CSARVTSRETQYF.

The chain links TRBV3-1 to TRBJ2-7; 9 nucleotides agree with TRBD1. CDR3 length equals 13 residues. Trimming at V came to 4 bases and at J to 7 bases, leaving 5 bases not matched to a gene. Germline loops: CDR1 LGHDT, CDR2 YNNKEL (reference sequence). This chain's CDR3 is CASSLQGAGEQYF. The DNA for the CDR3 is TGTGCCAGCAGCCTACAGGGGGCGGGAGAGCAGTACTTC.

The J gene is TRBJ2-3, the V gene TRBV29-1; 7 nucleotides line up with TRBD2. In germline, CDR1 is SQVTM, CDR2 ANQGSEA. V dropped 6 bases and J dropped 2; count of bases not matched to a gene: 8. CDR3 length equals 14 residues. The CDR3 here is CSVYKSGATDTQYF. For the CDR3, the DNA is TGCAGCGTCTATAAGAGCGGGGCCACAGATACGCAGTATTTT.

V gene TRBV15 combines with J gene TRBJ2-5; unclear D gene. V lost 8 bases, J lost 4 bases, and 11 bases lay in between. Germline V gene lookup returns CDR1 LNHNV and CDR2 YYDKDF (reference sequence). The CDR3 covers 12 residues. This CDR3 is CATSPSTETQYF. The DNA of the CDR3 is TGTGCCACCTCCCCGAGTACAGAGACCCAGTACTTC. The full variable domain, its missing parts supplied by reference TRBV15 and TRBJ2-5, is DAMVIQNPRYQVTQFGKPVTLSCSQTLNHNVMYWYQQKSSQAPKLLFHYYDKDFNNEADTPDNFQSRRPNTSFCFLDIRSPGLGDTAMYLCATSPSTETQYFGPGTRLLVL.

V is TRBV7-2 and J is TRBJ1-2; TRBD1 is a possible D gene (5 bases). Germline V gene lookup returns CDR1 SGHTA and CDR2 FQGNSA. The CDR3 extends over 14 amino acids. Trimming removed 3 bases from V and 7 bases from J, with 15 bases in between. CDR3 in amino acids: CASSFGRGVSGYTF. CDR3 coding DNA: TGTGCCAGCAGCTTCGGTAGGGGAGTATCTGGCTACACCTTC.

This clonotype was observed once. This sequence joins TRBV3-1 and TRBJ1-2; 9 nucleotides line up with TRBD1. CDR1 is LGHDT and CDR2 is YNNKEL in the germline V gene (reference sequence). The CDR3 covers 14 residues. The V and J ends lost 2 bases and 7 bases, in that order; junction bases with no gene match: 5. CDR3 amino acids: CASSQRTGEGGYTF. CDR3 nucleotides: TGTGCCAGCAGCCAAAGGACAGGGGAGGGTGGCTACACCTTC.

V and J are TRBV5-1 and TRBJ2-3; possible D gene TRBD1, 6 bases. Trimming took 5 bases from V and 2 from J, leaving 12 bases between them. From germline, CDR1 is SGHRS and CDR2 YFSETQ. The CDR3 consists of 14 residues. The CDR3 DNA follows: TGCGCCAGCAGGGCCGGACAGCACACAGATACGCAGTATTTT. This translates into CASRAGQHTDTQYF.

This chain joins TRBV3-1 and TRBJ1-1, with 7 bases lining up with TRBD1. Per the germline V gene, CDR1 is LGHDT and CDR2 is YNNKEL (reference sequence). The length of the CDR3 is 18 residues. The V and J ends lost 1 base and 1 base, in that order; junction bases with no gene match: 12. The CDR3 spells CASSQVGGSGVRNTEAFF. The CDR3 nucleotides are TGTGCCAGCAGCCAAGTAGGGGGCTCGGGAGTAAGGAACACTGAAGCTTTCTTT.

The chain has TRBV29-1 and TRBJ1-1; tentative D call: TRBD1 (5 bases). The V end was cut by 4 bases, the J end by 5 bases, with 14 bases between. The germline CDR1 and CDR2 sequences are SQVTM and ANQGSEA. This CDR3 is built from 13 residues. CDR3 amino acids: CSVGHVWGTEAFF. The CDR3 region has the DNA TGCAGCGTTGGTCATGTTTGGGGGACTGAAGCTTTCTTT. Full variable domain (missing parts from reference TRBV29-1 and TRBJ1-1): SAVISQKPSRDICQRGTSLTIQCQVDSQVTMMFWYRQQPGQSLTLIATANQGSEATYESGFVIDKFPISRPNLTFSTLTVSNMSPEDSSIYLCSVGHVWGTEAFFGQGTRLTVV.

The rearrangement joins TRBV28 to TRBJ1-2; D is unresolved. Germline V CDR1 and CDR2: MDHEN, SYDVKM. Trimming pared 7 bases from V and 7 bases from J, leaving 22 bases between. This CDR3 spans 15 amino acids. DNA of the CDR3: TGTGCCAGCACCTTCGGGGATAACCAGCCTGCTGGCTACACCTTC. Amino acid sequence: CASTFGDNQPAGYTF.